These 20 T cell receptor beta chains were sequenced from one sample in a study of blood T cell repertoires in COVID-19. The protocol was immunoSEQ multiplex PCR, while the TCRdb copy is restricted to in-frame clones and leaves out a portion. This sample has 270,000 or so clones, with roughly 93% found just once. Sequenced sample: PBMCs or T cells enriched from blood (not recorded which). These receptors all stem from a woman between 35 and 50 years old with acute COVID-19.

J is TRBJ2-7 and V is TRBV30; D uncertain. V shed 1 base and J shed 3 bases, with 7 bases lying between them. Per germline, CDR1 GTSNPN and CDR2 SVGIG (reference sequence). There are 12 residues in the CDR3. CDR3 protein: CAWSGPSYEQYF. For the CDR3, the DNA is TGTGCCTGGAGTGGGCCAAGCTACGAGCAGTACTTC.

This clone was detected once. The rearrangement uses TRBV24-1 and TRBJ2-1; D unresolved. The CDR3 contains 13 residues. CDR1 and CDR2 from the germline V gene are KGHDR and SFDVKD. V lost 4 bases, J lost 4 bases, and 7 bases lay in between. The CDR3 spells CATSDQAYNEQFF. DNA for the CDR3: TGTGCCACCAGTGACCAAGCTTACAATGAGCAGTTCTTC.

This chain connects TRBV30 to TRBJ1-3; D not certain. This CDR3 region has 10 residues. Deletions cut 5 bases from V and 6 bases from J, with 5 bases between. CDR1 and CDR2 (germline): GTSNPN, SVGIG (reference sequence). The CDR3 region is CAWAQNTIYF. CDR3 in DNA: TGTGCCTGGGCCCAAAACACCATATATTTT.

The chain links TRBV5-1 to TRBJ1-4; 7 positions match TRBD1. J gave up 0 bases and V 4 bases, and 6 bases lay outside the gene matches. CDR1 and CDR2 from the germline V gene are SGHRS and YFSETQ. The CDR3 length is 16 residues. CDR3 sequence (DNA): TGCGCCAGCAGCCTAGGGACAGCCGCAACTAATGAAAAACTGTTTTTT. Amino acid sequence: CASSLGTAATNEKLFF.

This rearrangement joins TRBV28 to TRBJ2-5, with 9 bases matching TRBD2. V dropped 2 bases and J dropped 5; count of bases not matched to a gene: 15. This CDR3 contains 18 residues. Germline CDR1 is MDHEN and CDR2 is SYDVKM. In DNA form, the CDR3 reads TGTGCCAGCAGTTTAAGCCACTGGCGGGGGGGCCTTGGGGAGACCCAGTACTTC. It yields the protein CASSLSHWRGGLGETQYF.

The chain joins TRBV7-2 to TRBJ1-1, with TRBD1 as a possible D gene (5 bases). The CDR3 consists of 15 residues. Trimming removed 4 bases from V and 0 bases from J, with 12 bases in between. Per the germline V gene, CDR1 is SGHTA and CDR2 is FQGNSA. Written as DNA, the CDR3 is TGTGCCAGCAGCTACGTAGGAGGGGTGAACACTGAAGCTTTCTTT. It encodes CASSYVGGVNTEAFF.

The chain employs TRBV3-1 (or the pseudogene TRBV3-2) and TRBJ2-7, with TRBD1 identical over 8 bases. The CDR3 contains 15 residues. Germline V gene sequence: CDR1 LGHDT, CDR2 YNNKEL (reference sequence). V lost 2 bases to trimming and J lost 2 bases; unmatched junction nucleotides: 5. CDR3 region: CASSQYGTGAYEQYF. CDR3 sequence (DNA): TGTGCCAGCAGCCAATACGGGACAGGAGCCTACGAGCAGTACTTC.

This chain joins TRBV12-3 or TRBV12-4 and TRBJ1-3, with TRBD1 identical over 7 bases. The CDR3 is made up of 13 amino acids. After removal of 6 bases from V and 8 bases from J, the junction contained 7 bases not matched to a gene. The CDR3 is CASSDRVGDTIYF. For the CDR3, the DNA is TGTGCCAGCAGCGACAGGGTCGGGGACACCATATATTTT.

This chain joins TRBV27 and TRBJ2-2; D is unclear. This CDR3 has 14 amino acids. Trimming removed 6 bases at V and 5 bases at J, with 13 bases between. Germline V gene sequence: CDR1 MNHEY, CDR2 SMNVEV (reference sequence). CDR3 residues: CASSLAAGTGELFF. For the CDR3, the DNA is TGTGCCAGCAGCCTGGCGGCTGGAACCGGGGAGCTGTTTTTT.

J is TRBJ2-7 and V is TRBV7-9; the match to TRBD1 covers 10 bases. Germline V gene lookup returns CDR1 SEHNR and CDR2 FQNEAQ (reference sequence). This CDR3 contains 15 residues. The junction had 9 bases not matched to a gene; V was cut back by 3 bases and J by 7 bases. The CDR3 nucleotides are TGTGCCAGCAGCTTTTCCGGACAGGGGGGGAGAGAGCAGTACTTC. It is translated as CASSFSGQGGREQYF.

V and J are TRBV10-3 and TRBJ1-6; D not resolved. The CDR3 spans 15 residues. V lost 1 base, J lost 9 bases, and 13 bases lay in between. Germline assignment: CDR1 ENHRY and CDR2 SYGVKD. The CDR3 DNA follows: TGTGCCATCAGTGAGTATCCCCTTGAGATTTCACCCCTCCACTTT. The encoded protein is CAISEYPLEISPLHF.

The CDR3 spells CSVEIYGTSGIASYEQYF. CDR3 nucleotides: TGCAGCGTTGAAATTTATGGGACTAGCGGGATTGCATCCTACGAGCAGTACTTC. V gene TRBV29-1 combines with J gene TRBJ2-7; TRBD2 aligns across 13 bases. The CDR3 is 18 amino acids. CDR1 SQVTM and CDR2 ANQGSEA come from the germline V gene. The V gene end was trimmed by 2 bases and the J gene end by 1 base; junction bases not matched to a gene: 11.

The CDR3 reads CASSLSGVDRVTAYEQYF. The CDR3 coding sequence is TGTGCCAGCAGTTTATCGGGGGTTGACAGGGTAACCGCCTACGAGCAGTACTTC. The V and J genes are TRBV27 and TRBJ2-7, with 7 nucleotides matching TRBD1. The CDR3 length is 18 residues. Trimming at V came to 0 bases and at J to 2 bases, leaving 13 bases not matched to a gene. Germline-derived CDR1 and CDR2 are MNHEY and SMNVEV (reference sequence).

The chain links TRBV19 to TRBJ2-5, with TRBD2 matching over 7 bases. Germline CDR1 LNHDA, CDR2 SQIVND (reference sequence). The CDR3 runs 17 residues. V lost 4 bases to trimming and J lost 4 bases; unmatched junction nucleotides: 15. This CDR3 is CASSRGGLGRAGETQYF. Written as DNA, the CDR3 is TGTGCCAGTAGTAGAGGCGGACTAGGAAGGGCTGGAGAGACCCAGTACTTC.

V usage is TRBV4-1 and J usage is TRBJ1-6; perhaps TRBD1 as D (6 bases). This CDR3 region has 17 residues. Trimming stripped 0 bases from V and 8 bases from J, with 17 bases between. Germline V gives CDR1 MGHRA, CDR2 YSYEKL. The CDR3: CASSQDQAGQNYSPLHF. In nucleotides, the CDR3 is TGCGCCAGCAGCCAAGATCAGGCAGGACAGAACTATTCACCCCTCCACTTT.

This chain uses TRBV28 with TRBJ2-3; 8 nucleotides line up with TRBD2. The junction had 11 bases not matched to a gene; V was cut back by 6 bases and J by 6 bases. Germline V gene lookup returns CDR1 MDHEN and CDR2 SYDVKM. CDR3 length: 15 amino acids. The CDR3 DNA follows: TGTGCCAGCAGCATACCCGGGGGGGCCGCTGATACGCAGTATTTT. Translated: CASSIPGGAADTQYF. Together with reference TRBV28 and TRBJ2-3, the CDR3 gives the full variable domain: DVKVTQSSRYLVKRTGEKVFLECVQDMDHENMFWYRQDPGLGLRLIYFSYDVKMKEKGDIPEGYSVSREKKERFSLILESASTNQTSMYLCASSIPGGAADTQYFGPGTRLTVL.

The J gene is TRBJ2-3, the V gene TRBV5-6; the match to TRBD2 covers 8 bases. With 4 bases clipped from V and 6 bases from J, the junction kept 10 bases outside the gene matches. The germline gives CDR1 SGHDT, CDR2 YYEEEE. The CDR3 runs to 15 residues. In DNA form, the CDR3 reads TGTGCCAGCAGCCAGTGGGGTAGCGGGATGGATACGCAGTATTTT. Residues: CASSQWGSGMDTQYF.

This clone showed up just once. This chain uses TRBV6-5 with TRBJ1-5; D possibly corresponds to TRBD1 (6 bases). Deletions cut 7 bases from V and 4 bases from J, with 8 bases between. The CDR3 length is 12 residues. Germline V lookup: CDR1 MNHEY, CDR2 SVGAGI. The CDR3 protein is CASTTGNQPQHF. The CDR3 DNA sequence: TGTGCCAGCACCACAGGGAATCAGCCCCAGCATTTT.

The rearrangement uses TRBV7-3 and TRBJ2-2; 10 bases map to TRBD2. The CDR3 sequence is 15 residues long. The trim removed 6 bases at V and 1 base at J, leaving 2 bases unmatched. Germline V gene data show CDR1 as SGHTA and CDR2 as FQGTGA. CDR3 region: CASRRTSGNTGELFF. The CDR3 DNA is TGTGCCAGCAGGCGGACTAGCGGGAACACCGGGGAGCTGTTTTTT.

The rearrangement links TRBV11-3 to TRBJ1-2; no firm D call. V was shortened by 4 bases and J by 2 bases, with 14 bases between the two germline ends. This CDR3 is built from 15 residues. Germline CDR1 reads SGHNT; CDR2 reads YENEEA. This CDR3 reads CASSSMPTENYGYTF. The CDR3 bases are TGTGCCAGCAGCTCGATGCCGACTGAAAACTATGGCTACACCTTC. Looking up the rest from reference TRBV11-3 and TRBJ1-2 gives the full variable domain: EAGVVQSPRYKIIEKKQPVAFWCNPISGHNTLYWYLQNLGQGPELLIRYENEEAVDDSQLPKDRFSAERLKGVDSTLKIQPAELGDSAVYLCASSSMPTENYGYTFGSGTRLTVV.